The entry below gives a single T cell receptor (beta chain) sequence along with its context. This record belongs to a study of blood T cell repertoires in COVID-19. Turning to the study itself: T cells, B-cell-depleted T cells, or PBMCs provided the cDNA or gDNA that served as material.

V shed 7 bases and J shed 1 base, with 6 bases lying between them. This CDR3 spans 12 amino acids. Germline CDR1 reads SEHNR; CDR2 reads FQNEAQ (reference sequence). How the authors handled the data: Quantification of nucleated cells was approximated via reference gene primer amplification. Profiled with immunoSEQ multiplex PCR; TCRdb holds only in-frame clones, not every one. The V and J calls and the clone size are those of that table, but D and trimming were determined from the DNA. The table lists about 240,000 clones, about 90% of them singletons. The V gene is TRBV7-9, the J gene TRBJ2-3, with D unresolved. The TCR originated in a man aged 55 to 70 who had recovered from COVID-19. The sequenced sample consisted of peripheral blood. The CDR3: CASTAGTDTQYF. CDR3 coding DNA: TGTGCCAGCACCGCAGGCACAGATACGCAGTATTTT.